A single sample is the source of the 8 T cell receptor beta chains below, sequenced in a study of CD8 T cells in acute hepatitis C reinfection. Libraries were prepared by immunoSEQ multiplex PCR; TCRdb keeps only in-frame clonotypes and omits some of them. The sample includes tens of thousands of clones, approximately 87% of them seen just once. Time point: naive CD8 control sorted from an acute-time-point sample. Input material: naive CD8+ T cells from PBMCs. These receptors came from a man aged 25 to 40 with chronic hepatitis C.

The CDR3 coding sequence is TGTGCCAGCAGCCTAACTAGCGGGAGCTACAATGAGCAGTTCTTC. Protein: CASSLTSGSYNEQFF. The V gene is TRBV6-4, the J gene TRBJ2-1; 11 bases align to TRBD2. J was trimmed by 3 bases and V by 6 bases; bases with no gene match: 4. The CDR3 spans 15 residues. The V gene's germline CDR1 is MRHNA and CDR2 SNTAGT.

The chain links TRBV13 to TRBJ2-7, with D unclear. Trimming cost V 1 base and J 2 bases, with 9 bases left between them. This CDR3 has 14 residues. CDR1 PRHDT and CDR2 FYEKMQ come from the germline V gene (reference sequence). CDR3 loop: CASSLVGRAYEQYF. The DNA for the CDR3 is TGTGCCAGCAGCTTAGTAGGAAGGGCCTACGAGCAGTACTTC.

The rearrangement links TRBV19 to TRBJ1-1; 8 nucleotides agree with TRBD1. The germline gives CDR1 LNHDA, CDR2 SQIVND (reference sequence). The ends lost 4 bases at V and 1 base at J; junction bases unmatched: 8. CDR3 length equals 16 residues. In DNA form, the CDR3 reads TGTGCCAGTAGTACGGGACAGGCGGCGTGGAACACTGAAGCTTTCTTT. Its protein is CASSTGQAAWNTEAFF.

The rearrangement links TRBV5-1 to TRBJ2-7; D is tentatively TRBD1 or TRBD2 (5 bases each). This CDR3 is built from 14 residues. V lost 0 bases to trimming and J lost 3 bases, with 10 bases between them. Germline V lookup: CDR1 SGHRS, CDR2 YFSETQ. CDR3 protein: CASSLEGPYYEQYF. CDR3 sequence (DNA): TGCGCCAGCAGCTTGGAGGGACCATACTACGAGCAGTACTTC. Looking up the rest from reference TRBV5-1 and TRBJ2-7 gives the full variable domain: KAGVTQTPRYLIKTRGQQVTLSCSPISGHRSVSWYQQTPGQGLQFLFEYFSETQRNKGNFPGRFSGRQFSNSRSEMNVSTLELGDSALYLCASSLEGPYYEQYFGPGTRLTVT.

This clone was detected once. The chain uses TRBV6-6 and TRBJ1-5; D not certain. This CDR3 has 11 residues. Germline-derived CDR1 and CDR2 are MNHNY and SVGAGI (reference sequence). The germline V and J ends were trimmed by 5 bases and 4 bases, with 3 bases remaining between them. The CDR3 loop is CASSQNQPQHF. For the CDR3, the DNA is TGTGCCAGCAGTCAAAATCAGCCCCAGCATTTT.

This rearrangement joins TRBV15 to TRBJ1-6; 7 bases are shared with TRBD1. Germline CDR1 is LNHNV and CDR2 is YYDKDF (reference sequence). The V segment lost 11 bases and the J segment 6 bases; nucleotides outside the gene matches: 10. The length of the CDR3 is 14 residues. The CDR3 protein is CAAGKRDSNSPLHF. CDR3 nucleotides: TGTGCCGCGGGAAAACGGGACAGTAATTCACCCCTCCACTTT. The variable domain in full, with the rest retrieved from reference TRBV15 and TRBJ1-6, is DAMVIQNPRYQVTQFGKPVTLSCSQTLNHNVMYWYQQKSSQAPKLLFHYYDKDFNNEADTPDNFQSRRPNTSFCFLDIRSPGLGDTAMYLCAAGKRDSNSPLHFGNGTRLTVT.

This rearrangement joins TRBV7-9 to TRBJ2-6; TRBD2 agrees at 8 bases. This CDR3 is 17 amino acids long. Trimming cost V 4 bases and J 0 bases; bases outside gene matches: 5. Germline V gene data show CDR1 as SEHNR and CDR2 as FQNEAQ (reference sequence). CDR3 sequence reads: CASSSGGGFSGANVLTF. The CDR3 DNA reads TGTGCCAGCAGCTCCGGGGGGGGATTCTCTGGGGCCAACGTCCTGACTTTC.

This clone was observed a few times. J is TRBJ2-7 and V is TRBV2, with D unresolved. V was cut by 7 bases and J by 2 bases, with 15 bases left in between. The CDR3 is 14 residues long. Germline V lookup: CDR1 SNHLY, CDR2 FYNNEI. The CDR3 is CASNPAETTYEQYF. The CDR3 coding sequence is TGTGCCAGCAATCCTGCAGAAACGACCTACGAGCAGTACTTC.